This entry lists 27 T cell receptor beta chains sequenced from one sample in a study of technical replicates of blood from a few donors. TCRdb's copy holds only in-frame clones and misses some; the assay was immunoSEQ multiplex PCR. The data hold fewer than 100,000 clones, with approximately 96% observed a single time. Sequenced sample: T cells isolated from PBMCs. These receptors were collected from a human donor in good health.

The chain combines TRBV27 with TRBJ2-6; 7 bases match TRBD2. There are 18 residues in the CDR3. The germline CDR1 and CDR2 sequences are MNHEY and SMNVEV (reference sequence). Trimming took 2 bases from V and 0 from J; bases not matched to a gene: 7. The CDR3 spells CASSLISGGFSGANVLTF. CDR3 coding DNA: TGTGCCAGCAGTTTAATTTCGGGGGGTTTCTCTGGGGCCAACGTCCTGACTTTC.

The CDR3 DNA follows: TGTGCCAGCAGTGAAGCAGGGGAAGATGGCTACACCTTC. Translation gives CASSEAGEDGYTF. V usage is TRBV25-1 and J usage is TRBJ1-2; the D gene is possibly TRBD1 (6 bases). The CDR3 spans 13 residues. Germline CDR1 and CDR2: MGHDK and SYGVNS. V was cut by 2 bases and J by 6 bases, with 10 bases left in between.

The chain has TRBV30 and TRBJ2-5; D call uncertain. Germline loops: CDR1 GTSNPN, CDR2 SVGIG (reference sequence). V was clipped by 2 bases and J by 1 base, with 8 bases between them. This CDR3 spans 13 amino acids. CDR3 in DNA: TGTGCCTGGAGTCCCGACACCCAAGAGACCCAGTACTTC. Protein: CAWSPDTQETQYF. The whole variable domain, filled in from reference TRBV30 and TRBJ2-5, reads SQTIHQWPATLVQPVGSPLSLECTVEGTSNPNLYWYRQAAGRGLQLLFYSVGIGQISSEVPQNLSASRPQDRQFILSSKKLLLSDSGFYLCAWSPDTQETQYFGPGTRLLVL.

For the CDR3, the DNA is TGTGCCTGGAGGGTGCAGGGGGCGCGTACTGAAGCTTTCTTT. This gives the protein CAWRVQGARTEAFF. This chain connects TRBV30 to TRBJ1-1; 8 bases agree with TRBD1. The V gene's germline CDR1 is GTSNPN and CDR2 SVGIG (reference sequence). This CDR3 is 14 amino acids long. Unmatched junction bases numbered 8, after V lost 3 bases and J lost 5 bases.

The V gene is TRBV7-9, the J gene TRBJ1-1, with TRBD1 as a possible D gene (5 bases). The CDR3 has 13 amino acids. Trimming took off 5 bases at V and 2 bases at J, with 9 bases between the two ends. In germline, CDR1 is SEHNR, CDR2 FQNEAQ (reference sequence). The CDR3 coding sequence is TGTGCCAGCAGCCGTGGGGCAAACACTGAAGCTTTCTTT. Translation gives CASSRGANTEAFF.

V is TRBV30 and J is TRBJ1-4; 7 bases line up with TRBD1. The V segment lost 7 bases and the J segment 1 base; nucleotides outside the gene matches: 12. CDR1 and CDR2 from the germline V gene are GTSNPN and SVGIG (reference sequence). The CDR3 is 16 residues long. The CDR3 protein is CASQKTGVETNEKLFF. The CDR3 DNA follows: TGTGCCTCTCAAAAAACAGGGGTGGAAACTAATGAAAAACTGTTTTTT.

This chain joins TRBV10-3 and TRBJ2-2, with TRBD1 identical over 7 bases. The CDR3 is 14 amino acids. Germline CDR1 ENHRY, CDR2 SYGVKD. Trimming cost V 5 bases and J 7 bases; bases outside gene matches: 7. The CDR3 nucleotides are TGTGCCATCAGTTCTGACAGGGAAATCGGGGAGCTGTTTTTT. Translation gives CAISSDREIGELFF.

The gene calls are TRBV27 and TRBJ2-5, with D unresolved. The germline V gene encodes CDR1 MNHEY and CDR2 SMNVEV (reference sequence). Trimming took 4 bases from V and 5 from J, leaving 11 bases between them. The CDR3 is 13 residues long. CDR3 protein: CASSSLGRETQYF. As DNA, the CDR3 is TGTGCCAGCAGTTCCCTAGGTCGGGAGACCCAGTACTTC.

In this sample, this clone turned up once. The rearrangement uses TRBV10-2 and TRBJ2-5; 9 bases line up with TRBD1. The CDR3 is made up of 14 amino acids. V was pared by 7 bases and J by 5 bases, with 8 bases of the junction left unmatched. Looked up from germline, CDR1 is WSHSY and CDR2 is SAAADI. The CDR3 DNA follows: TGCGCCAGCAAAATACAGGGGGCTTTGGAGACCCAGTACTTC. It encodes CASKIQGALETQYF.

The chain employs TRBV19 and TRBJ2-7, with 13 bases that match TRBD2. The CDR3 is 18 amino acids. With 3 bases clipped from V and 3 bases from J, the junction kept 11 bases outside the gene matches. Germline assignment: CDR1 LNHDA and CDR2 SQIVND (reference sequence). The CDR3 is CASSIGTMGLAGNYEQYF. CDR3 in DNA: TGTGCCAGTAGTATTGGTACTATGGGACTAGCGGGAAACTACGAGCAGTACTTC.

This sequence joins TRBV11-3 and TRBJ2-5; 10 nucleotides agree with TRBD1. With V trimmed by 5 bases and J by 1 base, 4 bases remained unmatched. The germline V gene encodes CDR1 SGHNT and CDR2 YENEEA. CDR3 length: 15 residues. The CDR3 loop is CASSPRDRGQETQYF. The CDR3 DNA follows: TGTGCCAGCAGCCCCCGGGACAGGGGCCAAGAGACCCAGTACTTC.

This chain connects TRBV28 to TRBJ1-2; D gene unclear. The V end was cut by 9 bases, the J end by 1 base, with 15 bases between. This CDR3 is built from 14 residues. The germline V gene has CDR1 MDHEN and CDR2 SYDVKM. CDR3 sequence: CASIGGAINYGYTF. The CDR3 coding sequence is TGTGCCAGTATCGGAGGAGCGATTAACTATGGCTACACCTTC.

The chain carries TRBV7-2 and TRBJ2-3, with D possibly being TRBD1 (6 bases). This CDR3 has 15 residues. Between the trimmed V and J ends, which lost 3 bases and 3 bases, there was a span of 13 bases. From germline, CDR1 is SGHTA and CDR2 FQGNSA. The CDR3 loop reads CASSFGQFLTDTQYF. The CDR3 DNA follows: TGTGCCAGCAGCTTTGGACAGTTTCTGACAGATACGCAGTATTTT.

The V gene is TRBV6-5, the J gene TRBJ2-7; tentatively, D is TRBD2 (5 bases). The CDR3 is 14 residues long. The V end lost 2 bases, the J end lost 3 bases, and 11 bases lay between the germline ends. Per the germline V gene, CDR1 is MNHEY and CDR2 is SVGAGI. The CDR3 sequence is CASSYGSPGYEQYF. CDR3 bases: TGTGCCAGCAGTTACGGGAGCCCGGGCTACGAGCAGTACTTC.

The genes are TRBV4-1 and TRBJ1-1; weak D call: TRBD1 (6 bases). This CDR3 contains 15 residues. V was clipped by 0 bases and J by 5 bases, with 13 bases between them. The germline V gene encodes CDR1 MGHRA and CDR2 YSYEKL. The CDR3 loop reads CASSQDSRGVTEAFF. In nucleotides, the CDR3 is TGCGCCAGCAGCCAAGATTCCAGGGGAGTGACTGAAGCTTTCTTT.

CDR3 nucleotides: TGTGCCAGCAGCTTATCAAGCGGGCGAACCTACAATGAGCAGTTCTTC. This codes for CASSLSSGRTYNEQFF. This chain connects TRBV7-2 to TRBJ2-1, with a tentative D call TRBD2 (6 bases). V was shortened by 2 bases and J by 2 bases, with 13 bases between the two germline ends. Germline V gene sequence: CDR1 SGHTA, CDR2 FQGNSA. The length of the CDR3 is 16 residues.

This chain uses TRBV7-9 with TRBJ2-7; D may be TRBD2 (6 bases). Trimming took 5 bases from V and 7 from J, leaving 6 bases between them. The CDR3 runs 10 residues. CDR1 is SEHNR, CDR2 FQNEAQ, per germline (reference sequence). The CDR3 region is CASSGGEQYF. As DNA, the CDR3 is TGTGCCAGCAGCGGGGGGGAGCAGTACTTC. Full variable domain (outside the CDR3, taken from reference TRBV7-9 and TRBJ2-7): DTGVSQNPRHKITKRGQNVTFRCDPISEHNRLYWYRQTLGQGPEFLTYFQNEAQLEKSRLLSDRFSAERPKGSFSTLEIQRTEQGDSAMYLCASSGGEQYFGPGTRLTVT.

The sample holds a few counts of this clone. The chain uses TRBV5-1 and TRBJ1-5; D gene unclear. CDR1 and CDR2 (germline): SGHRS, YFSETQ. V lost 3 bases and J lost 3, with 10 bases in between. The CDR3 has 14 amino acids. The CDR3 sequence is CASSSGSINQPQHF. The CDR3 bases are TGCGCCAGCAGCTCCGGGAGTATCAATCAGCCCCAGCATTTT.

This rearrangement joins TRBV11-3 to TRBJ2-7; D not resolved. This CDR3 has 16 amino acids. Germline values: CDR1 SGHNT, CDR2 YENEEA. Deletions cut 2 bases from V and 0 bases from J, with 14 bases between. CDR3 in amino acids: CASSLSPTASSYEQYF. CDR3 nucleotide sequence: TGTGCCAGCAGCTTAAGTCCGACGGCTAGCTCCTACGAGCAGTACTTC.

The chain is built from TRBV10-3 and TRBJ2-7; D is perhaps TRBD2 (5 bases). Trimming shortened V by 2 bases and J by 5 bases, and 19 bases separated the two germline ends. The V gene's germline CDR1 is ENHRY and CDR2 SYGVKD. The CDR3 has 16 residues. The CDR3 sequence is CAISEPSFSHHNEQYF. Here the CDR3 DNA reads TGTGCCATCAGTGAGCCTAGCTTCTCTCATCACAACGAGCAGTACTTC.

The CDR3, as DNA: TGTGCCAGCATCCAAGGGGGTAGCGGGAGTATGACCGAGCAGTACTTC. This gives the protein CASIQGGSGSMTEQYF. This chain uses TRBV2 with TRBJ2-7; 9 bases are a match to TRBD2. The CDR3 extends over 16 amino acids. In germline, CDR1 is SNHLY, CDR2 FYNNEI. V lost 7 bases, J lost 6 bases, and 16 bases stayed unmatched.

This clone was detected only once. J is TRBJ2-2 and V is TRBV27; a possible D gene is TRBD1 (5 bases). Germline V CDR1 and CDR2: MNHEY, SMNVEV (reference sequence). Trimming pared 4 bases from V and 1 base from J, leaving 13 bases between. The CDR3 covers 16 residues. The CDR3, as DNA: TGTGCCAGCAGTTCCTCAGGGCTACGGAACACCGGGGAGCTGTTTTTT. This gives the protein CASSSSGLRNTGELFF.

This chain connects TRBV5-1 to TRBJ1-2; the match to TRBD1 covers 9 bases. Trimming at V came to 4 bases and at J to 8 bases, leaving 6 bases not matched to a gene. This CDR3 has 13 amino acids. Per germline, CDR1 SGHRS and CDR2 YFSETQ. The CDR3 reads CASSVQGARGYTF. The CDR3 DNA follows: TGCGCCAGCAGCGTACAGGGGGCGAGAGGCTACACCTTC.

The chain joins TRBV5-6 to TRBJ2-1, with 7 positions matching TRBD2. CDR3 length equals 13 residues. J was trimmed by 7 bases and V by 3 bases; bases with no gene match: 4. Germline CDR1 is SGHDT and CDR2 is YYEEEE. The CDR3 region has the DNA TGTGCCAGCAGCTGGACTAGTGGGAATGAGCAGTTCTTC. It codes for CASSWTSGNEQFF.

V usage is TRBV19 and J usage is TRBJ2-7; 8 bases are shared with TRBD2. V lost 4 bases, J lost 2 bases, and 4 bases stayed unmatched. Germline V gene lookup returns CDR1 LNHDA and CDR2 SQIVND (reference sequence). The CDR3 has 14 residues. CDR3 amino acids: CASSTGRAAYEQYF. Here the CDR3 DNA reads TGTGCCAGTAGTACCGGGAGGGCAGCCTACGAGCAGTACTTC. The full variable domain, rest sourced from reference TRBV19 and TRBJ2-7, is DGGITQSPKYLFRKEGQNVTLSCEQNLNHDAMYWYRQDPGQGLRLIYYSQIVNDFQKGDIAEGYSVSREKKESFPLTVTSAQKNPTAFYLCASSTGRAAYEQYFGPGTRLTVT.

The sample holds one count of this clone. The J gene is TRBJ2-5, the V gene TRBV7-2, with 8 bases fitting TRBD2. CDR3 length equals 15 residues. With V trimmed by 1 base and J by 6 bases, 7 bases remained unmatched. Per the germline V gene, CDR1 is SGHTA and CDR2 is FQGNSA. The CDR3 protein is CASSLGGRTVKTQYF. CDR3 bases: TGTGCCAGCAGCTTAGGCGGGAGGACTGTGAAGACCCAGTACTTC.

The J gene is TRBJ2-1, the V gene TRBV4-3; TRBD2 matches at 8 bases. This CDR3 has 15 amino acids. From germline, CDR1 is LGHNA and CDR2 YSLEER. The trim removed 3 bases at V and 3 bases at J, leaving 4 bases unmatched. The CDR3 loop is CASSQSTSGYNEQFF. The CDR3 DNA sequence: TGCGCCAGCAGCCAGTCAACTAGCGGCTACAATGAGCAGTTCTTC.